These 18 T cell receptor beta chains share one sample of origin, sequenced in a study of shared clonotypes between healthy human individuals. This table comes from immunoSEQ multiplex PCR, and its TCRdb copy is limited to in-frame clones, with some not included. Of 450,000 to 500,000 clones listed, about 85% are singletons. Specimen: PBMCs. All receptors derive from a middle-aged woman in good health. Some clones in this sample may be carry-over from other donors' samples.

The rearrangement joins TRBV2 to TRBJ2-2, with TRBD2 identical over 11 bases. The V and J ends lost 5 bases and 7 bases, in that order; junction bases with no gene match: 6. Per germline, CDR1 SNHLY and CDR2 FYNNEI. The CDR3 length is 15 residues. CDR3 protein: CASSLTSGVSGELFF. The CDR3 bases are TGTGCCAGCAGTTTGACTAGCGGGGTTAGCGGGGAGCTGTTTTTT.

Concerning this clone: A single base is all that separates this from a far larger clone, so a read error is likely. This chain joins TRBV7-9 and TRBJ1-1; TRBD1 agrees at 7 bases. Trimming cost V 4 bases and J 10 bases; bases outside gene matches: 6. Germline values: CDR1 SEHNR, CDR2 FQNEAQ (reference sequence). This CDR3 has 12 residues. The CDR3 sequence: CASSYGQAGAFF. CDR3 nucleotide sequence: TGTGCCAGCAGCTACGGACAGGCGGGAGCTTTCTTT.

The chain has TRBV4-1 and TRBJ1-2; TRBD1 aligns across 7 bases. The trim removed 4 bases at V and 4 bases at J, leaving 18 bases unmatched. Germline V CDR1 and CDR2: MGHRA, YSYEKL. The CDR3 extends over 18 amino acids. CDR3 sequence reads: CASSLAVIGAGGSYGYTF. The CDR3 nucleotides read TGCGCCAGCAGCCTCGCCGTGATTGGGGCAGGGGGAAGCTATGGCTACACCTTC.

In the case of this clone: It differs at one base from a far larger clone, so likely a read error. The chain has TRBV2 and TRBJ2-3; D is ambiguous. Germline V gene sequence: CDR1 SNHLY, CDR2 FYNNEI. V was shortened by 6 bases and J by 5 bases, with 18 bases between the two germline ends. The CDR3 covers 15 residues. The CDR3 protein is CASSSLGALIDTQYF. The CDR3 DNA is TGTGCCAGCAGCTCCCTGGGCGCCCTGATAGATACGCAGTATTTT.

This rearrangement joins TRBV28 to TRBJ1-2; 10 nucleotides line up with TRBD1. The CDR3 is 17 residues long. Germline-derived CDR1 and CDR2 are MDHEN and SYDVKM. V shed 3 bases and J 0 bases; nucleotides not matched to a gene: 7. In DNA, the CDR3 is TGTGCCAGCAGTTTGATCGGGGGACAGGGGTCTAACTATGGCTACACCTTC. Its protein product is CASSLIGGQGSNYGYTF.

The CDR3 loop reads CASSAEGIYQPQHF. The CDR3 DNA is TGTGCCAGCAGTGCGGAGGGGATTTATCAGCCCCAGCATTTT. The rearrangement uses TRBV2 and TRBJ1-5; possibly TRBD1 for D (5 bases). CDR1 and CDR2 (germline): SNHLY, FYNNEI. Trimming removed 4 bases from V and 5 bases from J, with 12 bases in between. There are 14 residues in the CDR3.

This chain's CDR3 is CASSLASGNTIYF. In DNA, the CDR3 is TGTGCCAGCAGCTTAGCGTCCGGAAACACCATATATTTT. The J gene is TRBJ1-3, the V gene TRBV7-8; D is unclear. Trimming took 0 bases from V and 4 from J, leaving 4 bases between them. Germline-derived CDR1 and CDR2 are SGHVS and FQNEAQ. This CDR3 comprises 13 residues.

The table lists this clone with a few counts. The chain has TRBV2 and TRBJ2-1; TRBD1 is a possible D gene (6 bases). The CDR3 consists of 13 residues. Germline V gene sequence: CDR1 SNHLY, CDR2 FYNNEI. Trimming removed 9 bases from V and 5 bases from J, with 14 bases in between. The CDR3 nucleotides read TGTGCCAGGGCCCCCCAGGGGAACAATGAGCAGTTCTTC. It is translated as CARAPQGNNEQFF.

The J gene is TRBJ1-1, the V gene TRBV11-2; TRBD1 matches at 8 bases. CDR1 is SGHAT, CDR2 FQNNGV, per germline. V dropped 1 base and J dropped 4; count of bases not matched to a gene: 2. The CDR3 spans 14 residues. The CDR3 bases are TGTGCCAGCAGCTTAGTAGACAGGGGCACTGAAGCTTTCTTT. This codes for CASSLVDRGTEAFF.

The chain joins TRBV21-1 to TRBJ2-7; the DNA was not used to check the table's D call, TRBD2. TRBV21-1 is given as a pseudogene. The CDR3 totals 16 residues. CDR3: CASSKLAKQLSYEQYF. The CDR3 DNA reads as TGTGCCAGCAGCAAACTAGCGAAACAACTCAGCTACGAGCAGTACTTC.

This rearrangement joins TRBV29-1 to TRBJ2-3, with D perhaps matching TRBD1 or TRBD2 (7 bases each). The CDR3 consists of 14 residues. V lost 7 bases, J lost 0 bases, and 14 bases lay in between. CDR1 is SQVTM and CDR2 is ANQGSEA in the germline V gene. In DNA form, the CDR3 reads TGCAGCGCAAGACAGGGACTAAGCACAGATACGCAGTATTTT. Protein product: CSARQGLSTDTQYF.

Details on this clone: A single base is all that separates this from a far larger clone, so a read error is likely. This chain joins TRBV10-2 and TRBJ2-1; 8 bases match TRBD2. The CDR3 runs to 14 residues. Germline assignment: CDR1 WSHSY and CDR2 SAAADI. CDR3 nucleotides: TGCACCAGCAGGCGGGAGGCCGCGATCAATGAGCAGTTCTTC. Translating it yields CTSRREAAINEQFF.

V gene TRBV6-7 combines with J gene TRBJ1-1; 7 bases are a match to TRBD1. TRBV6-7 is filed as an ORF, its function uncertain. J gave up 3 bases and V 5 bases, and 6 bases lay outside the gene matches. The CDR3 sequence is 14 residues long. This CDR3 is CASSMGQPDTEAFF. In nucleotides, the CDR3 is TGTGCCAGCAGTATGGGACAGCCGGACACTGAAGCTTTCTTT.

As concerns this clone: A far bigger clonotype differs at one base, so this is likely a read error. The same CDR3 can be traced to other DNA sequences in this sample. The rearrangement joins TRBV5-6 to TRBJ1-2; TRBD1 is a possible D gene (5 bases). Germline CDR1 SGHDT, CDR2 YYEEEE. The CDR3 is 14 residues long. For the CDR3, the DNA is TGTGCCAGCAGCTTGGTTGGGGGAGGCTATGGCTATACCTTC. This gives the protein CASSLVGGGYGYTF. Variable domain in full (rest from reference TRBV5-6 and TRBJ1-2): DAGVTQSPTHLIKTRGQQVTLRCSPKSGHDTVSWYQQALGQGPQFIFQYYEEEERQRGNFPDRFSGHQFPNYSSELNVNALLLGDSALYLCASSLVGGGYGYTFGSGTRLTVV.

The V gene is TRBV5-1, the J gene TRBJ1-1; no clear D gene. CDR3 size: 14 residues. V lost 0 bases and J 1 base, leaving 7 bases between the germline ends. Looked up from germline, CDR1 is SGHRS and CDR2 is YFSETQ. CDR3 bases: TGCGCCAGCAGCTTGGCCACTTCGAACACTGAAGCTTTCTTT. Its protein is CASSLATSNTEAFF.

Points on this clone: Since a far larger clone is one base different, this is likely a read error. This chain joins TRBV19 and TRBJ1-2; D is perhaps TRBD1 (5 bases). This CDR3 contains 14 residues. V gave up 3 bases and J gave up 3 bases, with 11 bases separating them. Germline assignment: CDR1 LNHDA and CDR2 SQIVND (reference sequence). CDR3 nucleotides: TGTGCCAGTAGTATCTCGGGGGTCTACTATGGCTACACCTTC. Protein: CASSISGVYYGYTF. The whole variable domain, filled in from reference TRBV19 and TRBJ1-2, reads DGGITQSPKYLFRKEGQNVTLSCEQNLNHDAMYWYRQDPGQGLRLIYYSQIVNDFQKGDIAEGYSVSREKKESFPLTVTSAQKNPTAFYLCASSISGVYYGYTFGSGTRLTVV.

The rearrangement joins TRBV5-1 to TRBJ2-1; the match to TRBD1 covers 7 bases. Per the germline V gene, CDR1 is SGHRS and CDR2 is YFSETQ. The length of the CDR3 is 15 residues. V gave up 3 bases and J gave up 9 bases; unmatched junction bases: 12. The CDR3 DNA reads as TGCGCCAGCAGCTCCGGGACAGACTTTCGGGGTGAGCAGTTCTTC. Amino acids: CASSSGTDFRGEQFF.

The chain is built from TRBV7-2 and TRBJ2-1; TRBD2 aligns across 14 bases. The CDR3 extends over 18 amino acids. V lost 1 base and J lost 4; bases outside the gene matches: 6. Germline V gene data show CDR1 as SGHTA and CDR2 as FQGNSA. CDR3 nucleotide sequence: TGTGCCAGCAGCTTAGAAGGACTAGCGGGAGGACAATACAATGAGCAGTTCTTC. Its protein product is CASSLEGLAGGQYNEQFF. The full variable domain, in which reference TRBV7-2 and TRBJ2-1 provide the parts outside the CDR3, is GAGVSQSPSNKVTEKGKDVELRCDPISGHTALYWYRQSLGQGLEFLIYFQGNSAPDKSGLPSDRFSAERTGGSVSTLTIQRTQQEDSAVYLCASSLEGLAGGQYNEQFFGPGTRLTVL.